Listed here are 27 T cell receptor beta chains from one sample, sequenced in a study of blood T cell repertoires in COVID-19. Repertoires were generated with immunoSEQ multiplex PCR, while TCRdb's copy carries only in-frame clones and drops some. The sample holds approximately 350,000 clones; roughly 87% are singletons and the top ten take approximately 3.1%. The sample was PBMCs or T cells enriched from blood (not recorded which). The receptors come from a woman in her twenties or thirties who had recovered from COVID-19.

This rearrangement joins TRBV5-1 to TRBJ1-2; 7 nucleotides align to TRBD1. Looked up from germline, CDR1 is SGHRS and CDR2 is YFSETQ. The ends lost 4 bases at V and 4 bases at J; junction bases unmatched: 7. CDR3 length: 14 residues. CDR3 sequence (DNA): TGCGCCAGCAGCGGCGCCGGGACAGCCTATGGCTACACCTTC. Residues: CASSGAGTAYGYTF.

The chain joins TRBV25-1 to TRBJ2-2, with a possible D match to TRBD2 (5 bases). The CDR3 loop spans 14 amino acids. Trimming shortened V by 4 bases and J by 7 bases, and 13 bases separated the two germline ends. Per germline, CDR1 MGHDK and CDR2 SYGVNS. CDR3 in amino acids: CASSASEGGGELFF. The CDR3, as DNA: TGTGCCAGCAGTGCAAGTGAGGGTGGCGGGGAGCTGTTTTTT.

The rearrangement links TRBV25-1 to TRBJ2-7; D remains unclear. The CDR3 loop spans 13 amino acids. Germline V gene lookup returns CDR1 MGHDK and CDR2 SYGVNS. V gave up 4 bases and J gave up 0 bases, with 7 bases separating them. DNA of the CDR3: TGTGCCAGCAGTGCTTTTAACTCCTACGAGCAGTACTTC. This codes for CASSAFNSYEQYF.

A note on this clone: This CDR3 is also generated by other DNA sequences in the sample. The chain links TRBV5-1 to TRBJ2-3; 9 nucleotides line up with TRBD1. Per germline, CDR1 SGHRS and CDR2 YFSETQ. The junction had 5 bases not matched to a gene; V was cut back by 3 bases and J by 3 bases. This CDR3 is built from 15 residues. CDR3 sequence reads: CASSSGQGGTDTQYF. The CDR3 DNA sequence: TGCGCCAGCAGCTCGGGACAGGGAGGAACAGATACGCAGTATTTT.

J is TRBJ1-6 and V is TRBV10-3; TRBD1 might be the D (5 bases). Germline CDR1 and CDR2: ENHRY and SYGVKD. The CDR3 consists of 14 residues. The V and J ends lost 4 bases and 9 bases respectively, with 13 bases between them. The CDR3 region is CAISVREGGSPLHF. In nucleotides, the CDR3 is TGTGCCATCAGTGTCAGGGAGGGAGGTTCACCCCTCCACTTT.

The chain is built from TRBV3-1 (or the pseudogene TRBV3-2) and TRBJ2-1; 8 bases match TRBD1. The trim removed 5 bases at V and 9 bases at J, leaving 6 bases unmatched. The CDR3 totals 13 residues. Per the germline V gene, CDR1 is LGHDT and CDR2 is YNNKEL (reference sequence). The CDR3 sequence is CASSARTGSEQFF. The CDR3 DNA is TGTGCCAGCAGCGCCCGGACAGGGAGTGAGCAGTTCTTC.

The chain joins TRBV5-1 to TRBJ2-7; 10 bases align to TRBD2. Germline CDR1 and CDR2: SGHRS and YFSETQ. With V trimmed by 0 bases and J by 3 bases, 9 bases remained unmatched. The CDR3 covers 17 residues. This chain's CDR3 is CASSLAARASGSYEQYF. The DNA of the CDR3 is TGCGCCAGCAGCTTGGCGGCTCGGGCTAGCGGGAGCTACGAGCAGTACTTC.

The chain's CDR3 is CASSTRQGSTDTQYF. The CDR3 DNA reads as TGTGCCAGCAGCACCCGACAGGGGTCCACAGATACGCAGTATTTT. This chain joins TRBV7-2 and TRBJ2-3; 8 nucleotides agree with TRBD1. This CDR3 is 15 amino acids long. Germline trimming cut 5 bases from V and 2 bases from J; bases unmatched to any gene: 6. Germline loops: CDR1 SGHTA, CDR2 FQGNSA.

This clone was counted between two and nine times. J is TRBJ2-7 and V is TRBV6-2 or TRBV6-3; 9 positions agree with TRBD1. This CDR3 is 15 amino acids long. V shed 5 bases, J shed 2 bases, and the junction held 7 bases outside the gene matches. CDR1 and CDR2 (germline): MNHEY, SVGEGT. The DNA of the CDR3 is TGTGCCAGCAGTCCCAGAGGGACAGGGACCTACGAGCAGTACTTC. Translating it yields CASSPRGTGTYEQYF.

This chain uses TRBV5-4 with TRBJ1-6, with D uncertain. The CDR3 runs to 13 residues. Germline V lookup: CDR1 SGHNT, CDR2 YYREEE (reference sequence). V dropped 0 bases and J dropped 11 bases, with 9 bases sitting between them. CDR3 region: CASSLERIPPLHF. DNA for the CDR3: TGTGCCAGCAGCTTGGAGAGGATTCCACCCCTCCACTTT.

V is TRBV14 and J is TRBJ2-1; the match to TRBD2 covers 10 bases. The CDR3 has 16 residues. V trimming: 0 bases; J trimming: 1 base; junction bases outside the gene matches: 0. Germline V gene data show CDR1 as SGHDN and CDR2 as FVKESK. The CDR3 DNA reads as TGTGCCAGCAGCCAAGATAGCGGGAGGTCCTACAATGAGCAGTTCTTC. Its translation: CASSQDSGRSYNEQFF.

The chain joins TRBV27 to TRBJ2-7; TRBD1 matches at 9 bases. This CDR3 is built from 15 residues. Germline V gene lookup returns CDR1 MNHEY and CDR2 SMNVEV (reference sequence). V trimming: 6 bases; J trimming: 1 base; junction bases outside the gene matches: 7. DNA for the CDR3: TGTGCCAGCAGACTTGGGACAGGGTTGTCCTACGAGCAGTACTTC. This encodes CASRLGTGLSYEQYF.

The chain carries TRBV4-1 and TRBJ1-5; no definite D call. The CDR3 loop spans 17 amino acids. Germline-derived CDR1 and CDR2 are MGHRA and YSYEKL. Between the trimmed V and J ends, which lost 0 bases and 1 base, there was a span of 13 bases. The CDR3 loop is CASSQERSLESNQPQHF. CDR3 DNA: TGCGCCAGCAGCCAAGAACGGTCGTTAGAGAGCAATCAGCCCCAGCATTTT.

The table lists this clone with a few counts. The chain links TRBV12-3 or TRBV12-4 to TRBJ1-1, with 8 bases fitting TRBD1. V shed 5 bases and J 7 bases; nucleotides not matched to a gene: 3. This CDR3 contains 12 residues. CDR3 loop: CASSPQGDEAFF. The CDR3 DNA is TGTGCCAGCAGTCCACAGGGGGATGAAGCTTTCTTT.

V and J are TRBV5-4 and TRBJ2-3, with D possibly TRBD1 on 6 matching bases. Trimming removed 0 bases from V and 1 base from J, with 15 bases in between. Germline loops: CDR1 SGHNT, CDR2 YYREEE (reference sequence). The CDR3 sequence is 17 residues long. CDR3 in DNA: TGTGCCAGCAGCTTGGTGGGCCACAGGGAAGGCACAGATACGCAGTATTTT. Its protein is CASSLVGHREGTDTQYF.

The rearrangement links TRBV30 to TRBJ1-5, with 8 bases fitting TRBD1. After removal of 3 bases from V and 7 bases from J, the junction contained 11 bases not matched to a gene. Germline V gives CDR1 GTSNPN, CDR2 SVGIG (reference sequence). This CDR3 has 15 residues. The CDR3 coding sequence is TGTGCCTGGAGCGCAGGGGGCGCGACGCAACAGCCCCAGCATTTT. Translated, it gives CAWSAGGATQQPQHF.

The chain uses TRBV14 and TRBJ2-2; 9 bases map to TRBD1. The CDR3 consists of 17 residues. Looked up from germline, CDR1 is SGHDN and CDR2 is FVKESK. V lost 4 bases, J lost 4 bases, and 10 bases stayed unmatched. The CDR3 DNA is TGTGCCAGCAGCCCGCTAACAGGGGGCTTAGGCACCGGGGAGCTGTTTTTT. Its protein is CASSPLTGGLGTGELFF. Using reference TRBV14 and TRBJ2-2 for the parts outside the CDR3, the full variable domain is EAGVTQFPSHSVIEKGQTVTLRCDPISGHDNLYWYRRVMGKEIKFLLHFVKESKQDESGMPNNRFLAERTGGTYSTLKVQPAELEDSGVYFCASSPLTGGLGTGELFFGEGSRLTVL.

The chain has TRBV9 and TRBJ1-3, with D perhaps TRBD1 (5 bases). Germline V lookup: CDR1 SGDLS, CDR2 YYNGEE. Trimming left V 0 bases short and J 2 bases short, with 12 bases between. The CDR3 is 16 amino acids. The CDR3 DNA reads TGTGCCAGCAGCGTAGCTACGGGGGGAACTGGAAACACCATATATTTT. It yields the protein CASSVATGGTGNTIYF.

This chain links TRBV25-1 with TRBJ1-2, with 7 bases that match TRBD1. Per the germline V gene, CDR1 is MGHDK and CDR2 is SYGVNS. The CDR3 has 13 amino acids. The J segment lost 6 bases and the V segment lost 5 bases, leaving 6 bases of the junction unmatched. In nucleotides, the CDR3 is TGTGCCAGCAGTACGCGACAGGGAGATGGCTACACCTTC. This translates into CASSTRQGDGYTF.

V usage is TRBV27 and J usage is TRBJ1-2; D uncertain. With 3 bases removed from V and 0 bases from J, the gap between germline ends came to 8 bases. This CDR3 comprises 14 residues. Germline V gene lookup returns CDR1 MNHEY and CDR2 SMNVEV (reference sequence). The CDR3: CASSFGVPNYGYTF. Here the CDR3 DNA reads TGTGCCAGCAGTTTCGGGGTACCTAACTATGGCTACACCTTC.

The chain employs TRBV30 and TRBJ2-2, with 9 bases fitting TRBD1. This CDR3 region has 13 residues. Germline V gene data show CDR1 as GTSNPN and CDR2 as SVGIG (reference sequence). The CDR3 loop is CAGGQGNTGELFF. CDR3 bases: TGTGCTGGGGGACAGGGGAACACCGGGGAGCTGTTTTTT.

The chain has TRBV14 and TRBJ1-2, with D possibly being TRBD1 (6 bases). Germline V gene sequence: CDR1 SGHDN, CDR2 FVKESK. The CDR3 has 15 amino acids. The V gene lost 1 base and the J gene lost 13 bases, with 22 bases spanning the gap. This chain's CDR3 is CASSQGLVGRGLITF. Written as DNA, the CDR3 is TGTGCCAGCAGCCAAGGTTTGGTCGGCAGGGGCCTTATCACCTTC. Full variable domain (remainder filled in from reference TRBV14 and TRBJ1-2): EAGVTQFPSHSVIEKGQTVTLRCDPISGHDNLYWYRRVMGKEIKFLLHFVKESKQDESGMPNNRFLAERTGGTYSTLKVQPAELEDSGVYFCASSQGLVGRGLITFGSGTRLTVV.

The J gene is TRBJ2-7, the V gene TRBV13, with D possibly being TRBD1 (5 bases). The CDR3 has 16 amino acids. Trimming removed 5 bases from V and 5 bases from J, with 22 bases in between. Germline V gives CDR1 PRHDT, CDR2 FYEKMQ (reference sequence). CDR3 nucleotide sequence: TGTGCCAGCAGCCCGCACAGCGCCCAGGGTGTAAACGAGCAGTACTTC. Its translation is CASSPHSAQGVNEQYF.

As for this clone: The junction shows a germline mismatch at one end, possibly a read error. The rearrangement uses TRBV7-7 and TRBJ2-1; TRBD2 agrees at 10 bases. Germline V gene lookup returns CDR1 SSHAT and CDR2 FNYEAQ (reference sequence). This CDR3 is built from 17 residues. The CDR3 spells CASSLGASGSLYNEQFF. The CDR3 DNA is TGTGCTAGCAGCTTGGGGGCTAGCGGGAGCCTCTACAATGAGCAGTTCTTC. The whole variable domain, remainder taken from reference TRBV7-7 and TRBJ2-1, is GAGVSQSPRYKVTKRGQDVTLRCDPISSHATLYWYQQALGQGPEFLTYFNYEAQPDKSGLPSDRFSAERPEGSISTLTIQRTEQRDSAMYRCASSLGASGSLYNEQFFGPGTRLTVL.

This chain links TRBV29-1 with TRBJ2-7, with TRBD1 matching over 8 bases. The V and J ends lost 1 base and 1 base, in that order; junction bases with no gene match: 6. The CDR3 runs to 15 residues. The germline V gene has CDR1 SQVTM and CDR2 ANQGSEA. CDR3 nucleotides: TGCAGCGTTGAAGCGGGGCAGGGGGCTTCCTACGAGCAGTACTTC. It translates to CSVEAGQGASYEQYF.

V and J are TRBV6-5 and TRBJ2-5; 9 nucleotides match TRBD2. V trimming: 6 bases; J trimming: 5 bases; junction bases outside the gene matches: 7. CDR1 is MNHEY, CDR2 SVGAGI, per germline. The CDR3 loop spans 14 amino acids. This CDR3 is CASSLAAGGETQYF. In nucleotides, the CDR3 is TGTGCCAGCAGCCTCGCCGCGGGGGGGGAGACCCAGTACTTC.

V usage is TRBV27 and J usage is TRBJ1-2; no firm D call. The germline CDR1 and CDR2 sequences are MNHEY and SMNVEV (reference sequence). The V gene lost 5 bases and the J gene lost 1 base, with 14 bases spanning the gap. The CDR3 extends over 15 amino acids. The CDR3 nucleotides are TGTGCCAGCAGTCCCCAGAGGGAGGTTAACTATGGCTACACCTTC. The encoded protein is CASSPQREVNYGYTF.